One and the same sample provided the 3 T cell receptor beta chains below, sequenced in a study of molecular identifiers for immune sequencing clone quantification. TCRdb redid the calling of the PCR reads with MiXCR, one entry per CDR3 protein. Of about 510,000 distinct CDR3 sequences in the sample, around 23% were seen once. Sequences were obtained from naive CD8+ T cells from blood, with Jurkat cell RNA spiked in. Subset indicated: FACS-sorted CD8+CD4-CCR7+CD45RA+ naive T cells. The receptors stem from a human donor in good health. Some libraries in this study had Jurkat cell RNA spiked in.

The chain recombines TRBV19 with TRBJ2-5; 8 positions agree with TRBD1. CDR3 size: 15 residues. Trimming cost V 5 bases and J 6 bases; bases outside gene matches: 11. CDR1 is LNHDA and CDR2 is SQIVND in the germline V gene (reference sequence). The CDR3 sequence is CASSPNTRGLKTQYF. In DNA form, the CDR3 reads TGTGCCAGTAGTCCGAACACCAGGGGGCTGAAGACCCAGTACTTC.

Details on this clonotype: This may come from a read error, since a much larger clone is one base off. The chain combines TRBV7-2 with TRBJ2-3, with 10 nucleotides matching TRBD1. This CDR3 has 13 amino acids. The germline V gene has CDR1 SGHTA and CDR2 FQGNSA. The CDR3 coding sequence is TGTGCCAGCAAGGGACAGGGGACAGATACGCAGTGTTTT. It encodes CASKGQGTDTQCF.

The chain employs TRBV11-2 and TRBJ2-5, with 12 bases aligning to TRBD2. V trimming: 5 bases; J trimming: 5 bases; junction bases outside the gene matches: 15. This CDR3 has 18 residues. In germline, CDR1 is SGHAT, CDR2 FQNNGV. CDR3 nucleotides: TGTGCCAGCAGCCCCGGGGTGACTAGCGGGAGTTATTGGGAGACCCAGTACTTC. Amino acids: CASSPGVTSGSYWETQYF.